The rows below give T cell receptor beta chains drawn from one sample of a study of blood T cell repertoires in COVID-19. Sequencing used immunoSEQ multiplex PCR; TCRdb keeps in-frame clones, though not all of them. The sample lists 150,000 to 200,000 clones, roughly 80% occurring once. The sample comprised peripheral blood. The receptors derive from a human donor in a cohort sampled during active COVID-19. Each CDR3 is given with its conserved first and last residue. Each record gives: J gene, V gene, D gene, CDR3 protein, CDR3 DNA. A D gene is named only where the DNA matches it firmly.

j_gene: TRBJ2-5
v_gene: TRBV2
d_gene: TRBD2
CDR3aa: CASSEGLADLLETQYF
CDR3nt: TGTGCCAGCAGTGAGGGTCTAGCGGACCTCTTAGAGACCCAGTACTTC

j_gene: TRBJ2-7
v_gene: TRBV4-3
d_gene: .
CDR3aa: CASSRSSGDPYEQYF
CDR3nt: TGCGCCAGCAGCCGAAGTTCGGGGGACCCCTACGAGCAGTACTTC

j_gene: TRBJ1-3
v_gene: TRBV28
d_gene: TRBD1
CDR3aa: CASSSPGQGPLSGNTIYF
CDR3nt: TGTGCCAGCAGTTCACCCGGACAGGGCCCTTTGAGTGGAAACACCATATATTTT

j_gene: TRBJ1-5
v_gene: TRBV4-3
d_gene: .
CDR3aa: CASSQEHYSNQPQHF
CDR3nt: TGCGCCAGCAGCCAAGAACACTATAGCAATCAGCCCCAGCATTTT

j_gene: TRBJ1-2
v_gene: TRBV27
d_gene: TRBD1
CDR3aa: CASSPDRAFFSNYGYTF
CDR3nt: TGTGCCAGCAGTCCCGACAGGGCTTTCTTTTCTAACTATGGCTACACCTTC

j_gene: TRBJ2-7
v_gene: TRBV6-5
d_gene: .
CDR3aa: CASSYGTGASEQYF
CDR3nt: TGTGCCAGCAGTTACGGAACGGGAGCTAGCGAGCAGTACTTC

j_gene: TRBJ2-7
v_gene: TRBV7-2
d_gene: .
CDR3aa: CASSPSSEQYF
CDR3nt: TGTGCCAGCAGCCCGTCCAGCGAGCAGTACTTC

j_gene: TRBJ2-7
v_gene: TRBV28
d_gene: .
CDR3aa: CASSLASSYEQYF
CDR3nt: TGTGCCAGCAGTTTGGCTAGCTCCTACGAGCAGTACTTC

j_gene: TRBJ1-6
v_gene: TRBV6-6
d_gene: TRBD1
CDR3aa: CASITGQGYSPLHF
CDR3nt: TGTGCCAGCATTACGGGACAGGGTTATTCACCCCTCCACTTT

j_gene: TRBJ2-7
v_gene: TRBV9
d_gene: .
CDR3aa: CASSKDNYEQYF
CDR3nt: TGTGCCAGCAGCAAAGACAACTACGAGCAGTACTTC

j_gene: TRBJ1-5
v_gene: TRBV19
d_gene: .
CDR3aa: CASSIGERRVNQPQHF
CDR3nt: TGTGCCAGTAGTATTGGAGAACGGCGGGTAAATCAGCCCCAGCATTTT

j_gene: TRBJ1-2
v_gene: TRBV7-2
d_gene: TRBD1
CDR3aa: CASSPGRDRGKGYTF
CDR3nt: TGTGCCAGCAGCCCGGGCCGGGACAGGGGAAAAGGCTACACCTTC

j_gene: TRBJ1-2
v_gene: TRBV27
d_gene: .
CDR3aa: CASSPWASNYGYTF
CDR3nt: TGTGCCAGCAGCCCCTGGGCCAGCAACTATGGCTACACCTTC

j_gene: TRBJ2-7
v_gene: TRBV5-5
d_gene: .
CDR3aa: CASSLYREIYEQYF
CDR3nt: TGTGCCAGCAGCTTGTACCGGGAGATCTACGAGCAGTACTTC